This T cell receptor (beta chain) was identified during a study of graft-versus-host responses after intestinal transplantation. Background on the study: Each recipient received a multivisceral, liver-intestinal, or isolated intestinal graft. Recipients across the board were started on anti-thymocyte globulin induction, then kept on tacrolimus and steroids for around three years.

The data were produced by immunoSEQ multiplex PCR, yet TCRdb's version contains in-frame clones alone and is incomplete. The sample holds approximately 19,000 clones, roughly three quarters seen once. Both intraepithelial and lamina propria lymphocytes were released by processing graft tissue. The CDR3 extends over 14 amino acids. V was clipped by 7 bases and J by 2 bases, with 15 bases between them. The germline V gene has CDR1 MNHEY and CDR2 SVGAGI. This clonotype originated in a human patient who received an intestinal transplant, so some T cells may come from the graft donor. V is TRBV6-5 and J is TRBJ2-7; possibly TRBD1 for D (6 bases). Specimen: ileum tissue, collected about 3 weeks after intestinal transplant. This chain's CDR3 is CASTYDRPPYEQYF. In DNA, the CDR3 is TGTGCCAGCACGTACGACAGGCCCCCCTACGAGCAGTACTTC.